This T cell receptor (beta chain) was profiled in a study of response to subunit inactivated influenza vaccine. In its sample, this clonotype was seen a few times. Its target is not known. Each CDR3 protein gets one entry after TCRdb re-called the RT-PCR reads with MiXCR. Seen here are 300,000 to 350,000 distinct CDR3 sequences, just over 20% observed once, and the top ten hold about 9.4%. Overall study results and limits: Only a handful of new T cells, the authors suggested, are recruited with each seasonal influenza vaccination.

The length of the CDR3 is 14 residues. Germline CDR1 LNHDA, CDR2 SQIVND (reference sequence). With 7 bases removed from V and 1 base from J, the gap between germline ends came to 13 bases. The material was PBMCs from blood, obtained about 20 months after vaccination. The TCR sequence derives from a man aged 45 to 70 who received an inactivated influenza vaccine. V is TRBV19 and J is TRBJ1-2; D call uncertain. The CDR3 region has the DNA TGTGCCAGTACTCGGGAAGGCCTTAACTATGGCTACACCTTC. Translation gives CASTREGLNYGYTF.